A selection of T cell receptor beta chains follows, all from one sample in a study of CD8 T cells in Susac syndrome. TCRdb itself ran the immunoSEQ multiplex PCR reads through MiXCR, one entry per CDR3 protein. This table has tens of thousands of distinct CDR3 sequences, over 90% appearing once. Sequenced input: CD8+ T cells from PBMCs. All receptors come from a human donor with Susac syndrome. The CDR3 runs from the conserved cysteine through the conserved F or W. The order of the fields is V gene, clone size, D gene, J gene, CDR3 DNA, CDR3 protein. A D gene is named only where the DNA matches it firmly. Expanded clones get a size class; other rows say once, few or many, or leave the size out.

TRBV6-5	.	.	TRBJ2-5	TGTGCCAGCACCCCAGGGTACCAAGAGACCCAGTACTTC	CASTPGYQETQYF
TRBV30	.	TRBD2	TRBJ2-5	TGTGCCTGGAGTGAGGGAGGGCAAGAGACCCAGTACTTC	CAWSEGGQETQYF
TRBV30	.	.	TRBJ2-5	TGTGCCTGCCCTCTATCTACGGATCAAGAGACCCAGTACTTC	CACPLSTDQETQYF
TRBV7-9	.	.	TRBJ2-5	TGTGCCAGCAGCAATCCTCTGGAGACCCAGTACTTC	CASSNPLETQYF
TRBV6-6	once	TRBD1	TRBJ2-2	TGTGCCAGCAGTTACTCCGGACAGGGGTCCCCCGGGGAGCTGTTTTTT	CASSYSGQGSPGELFF
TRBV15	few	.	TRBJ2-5	TGTGCCACCAGCAGAGAACGGATGTACTTC	CATSRERMYF
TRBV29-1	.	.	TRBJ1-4	TGCAGCGTTATATGGGGGCTCAATGAAAAACTGTTTTTT	CSVIWGLNEKLFF
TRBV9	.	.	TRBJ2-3	TGTGCCAGCAGCGTAATTGGGGGCACAGATACGCAGTATTTT	CASSVIGGTDTQYF
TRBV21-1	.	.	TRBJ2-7	TGTGCCAGCAGCAACATGGGGTCTAGGGGCGGACCCTACGAGCAGTACTTC	CASSNMGSRGGPYEQYF
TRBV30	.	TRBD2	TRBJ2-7	TGTGCCTGGAGTTGGGGACTAGCGGGAGACTACGAGCAGTACTTC	CAWSWGLAGDYEQYF
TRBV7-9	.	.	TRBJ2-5	TGTGCCAGCAGTTGGCAAGGGGGAGGTGAGACCCAGTACTTC	CASSWQGGGETQYF
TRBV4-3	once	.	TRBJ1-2	TGCGCCAGCAGCCAAGATAGGTCAGGATATGGCTACACCTTC	CASSQDRSGYGYTF
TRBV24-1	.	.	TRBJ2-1	TGTGCCACCAGTGACCACGGACAGAATGAGCAGTTCTTC	CATSDHGQNEQFF
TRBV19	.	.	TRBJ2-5	TGTGCCAGTAGGGGGGTCTACCAAGAGACCCAGTACTTC	CASRGVYQETQYF
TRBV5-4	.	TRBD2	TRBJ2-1	TGTGCCAGCAGCTTGAGCCCACTAGCGGGAGAAGACAATGAGCAGTTCTTC	CASSLSPLAGEDNEQFF
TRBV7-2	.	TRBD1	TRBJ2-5	TGTGCCAGCAGCTTAGTTTTGGGACAGGGATGGCAAGAGACCCAGTACTTC	CASSLVLGQGWQETQYF
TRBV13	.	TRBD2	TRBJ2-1	TGTGCCAGCAGCTTAGGCCCCCGACAGCGGGAGGGCAATGAGCAGTTCTTC	CASSLGPRQREGNEQFF
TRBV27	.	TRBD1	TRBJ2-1	TGTGCCACCGAAAGGGACAGAGGCATGTTCTTC	CATERDRGMFF
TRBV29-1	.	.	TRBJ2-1	TGCAGCGTACCCGGGACCCTCTCCTACAATGAGCAGTTCTTC	CSVPGTLSYNEQFF
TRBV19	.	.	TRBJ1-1	TGTGCCAGTAGTATCCGGGACCCTAGGCCCACTGAAGCTTTCTTT	CASSIRDPRPTEAFF
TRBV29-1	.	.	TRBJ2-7	TGCAGCGTTGAATCCTTCACTAGGAGCGCCTACGAGCAGTACTTC	CSVESFTRSAYEQYF
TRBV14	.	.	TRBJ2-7	TGTGCCAGCAGTTGGGGTATTCACTACGAGCAGTACTTC	CASSWGIHYEQYF
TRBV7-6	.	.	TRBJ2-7	TGTGCCAGCAGCCCCTCCCTTGGGGACACCTACGAGCAGTACTTC	CASSPSLGDTYEQYF
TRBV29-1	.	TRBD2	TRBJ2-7	TGCAGCGTGAAACCAGCGGGGGTCTACGAGCAGTACTTC	CSVKPAGVYEQYF
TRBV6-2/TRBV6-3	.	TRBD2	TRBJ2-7	TGTGCCAGCATCGAAGGAGCGGGAGTGCACGAGCAGTACTTC	CASIEGAGVHEQYF
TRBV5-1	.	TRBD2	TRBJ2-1	TGCGCCAGCAGCCTCCCGATAGGACTAGCGGGACTAAATGAGCAGTTCTTC	CASSLPIGLAGLNEQFF
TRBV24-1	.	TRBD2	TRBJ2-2	TGTGCCACCAGTGATTTGCAAGGGGTTAGCGGGAGTACCGGGGAGCTGTTTTTT	CATSDLQGVSGSTGELFF
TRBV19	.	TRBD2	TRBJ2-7	TGTGCCAGTAGTGTAATAGCGGGGGCCTACTCCTACGAGCAGTACTTC	CASSVIAGAYSYEQYF
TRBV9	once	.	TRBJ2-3	TGTGCCAGCAGCGTAGGAGGGGGGCGATTAGCAGATACGCAGTATTTT	CASSVGGGRLADTQYF
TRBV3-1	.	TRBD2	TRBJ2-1	TGTGCCAGCAGCCCGGGACTAGCGGGCTCCTACAATGAGCAGTTCTTC	CASSPGLAGSYNEQFF
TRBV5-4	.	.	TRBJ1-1	TGTGCCAGCAGCTTGATTGAGGGTGAAGCTTTCTTT	CASSLIEGEAFF
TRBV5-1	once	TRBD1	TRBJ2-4	TGCGCCAGCAGCTTGAGCGACAGGGATGCCAAAAACATTCAGTACTTC	CASSLSDRDAKNIQYF
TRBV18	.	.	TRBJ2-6	TGTGCCAGCTCACCACAGGCCCTTCTAATCTCTGGGGCCAACGTCCTGACTTTC	CASSPQALLISGANVLTF
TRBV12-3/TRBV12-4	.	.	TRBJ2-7	TGTGCCAGCAGTGGTCAGGGAAACCTAATCCACGAGCAGTACTTC	CASSGQGNLIHEQYF
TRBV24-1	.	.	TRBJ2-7	TGTGCCACCAGTGATTCGGGACTCCCTTACGAGCAGTACTTC	CATSDSGLPYEQYF
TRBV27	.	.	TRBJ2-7	TGTGCCAGCAGCTCGACCCTTGACAGCTGGGGCTACGAGCAGTACTTC	CASSSTLDSWGYEQYF
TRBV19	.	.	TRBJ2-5	TGTGCCAGTAGTACGTGGGACGGGGAGACCCAGTACTTC	CASSTWDGETQYF
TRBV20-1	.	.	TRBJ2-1	TGCAGTGTCCTACTCGGGACCTACAATGAGCAGTTCTTC	CSVLLGTYNEQFF
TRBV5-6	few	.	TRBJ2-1	TGTGCCAGCAGCTTGGGTTCTGTGAATGAGCAGTTCTTC	CASSLGSVNEQFF
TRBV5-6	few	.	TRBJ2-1	TGTGCCAGCAGCTTTGGCGGTACGGAGCAGTTCTTC	CASSFGGTEQFF
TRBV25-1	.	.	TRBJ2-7	TGTGCCAGCAGTGAATTCCCAGATTCCTACGAGCAGTACTTC	CASSEFPDSYEQYF
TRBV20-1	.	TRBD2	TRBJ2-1	TGCAGTGCTAGTCCCCTTAGCGGGACGACCAATGAGCAGTTCTTC	CSASPLSGTTNEQFF
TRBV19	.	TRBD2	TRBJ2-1	TGTGCCAGTAGACCGACTAGCGGGACCTACAATGAGCAGTTCTTC	CASRPTSGTYNEQFF
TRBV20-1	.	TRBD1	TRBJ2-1	TGCAGTGCTACAGGGGGCCATAATGAGCAGTTCTTC	CSATGGHNEQFF
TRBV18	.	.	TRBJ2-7	TGTGCCAGCTCACCACCAACCAACAGGGACGAGCAGTACTTC	CASSPPTNRDEQYF
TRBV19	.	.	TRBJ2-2	TGTGCCACTCGATTAGGCGGAAACACCGGGGAGCTGTTTTTT	CATRLGGNTGELFF
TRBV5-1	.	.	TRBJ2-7	TGCGCCAGCAGCTGGGGATACGGCGGATACGAGCAGTACTTC	CASSWGYGGYEQYF
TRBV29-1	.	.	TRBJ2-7	TGCAGCGTTTTGACAGACTCCTACGAGCAGTACTTC	CSVLTDSYEQYF
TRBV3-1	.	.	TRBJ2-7	TGTGCCAGCACTTCAAACCAGGGCCACTACGAGCAGTACTTC	CASTSNQGHYEQYF
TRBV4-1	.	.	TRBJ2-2	TGCGCCAGCAGCCCCTCTAGGGACACCGGGGAGCTGTTTTTT	CASSPSRDTGELFF
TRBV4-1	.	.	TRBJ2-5	TGCGCCAGCAGCCAAGGACTACTCCAAGAGACCCAGTACTTC	CASSQGLLQETQYF
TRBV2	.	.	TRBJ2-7	TGTGCCAGCAGGGGGATAATCTACGAGCAGTACTTC	CASRGIIYEQYF
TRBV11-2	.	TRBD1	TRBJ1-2	TGTGCCAGTTCGGGGGGGCAGGGGGTCTTGGATGGCTACACCTTC	CASSGGQGVLDGYTF
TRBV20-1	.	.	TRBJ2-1	TGCAGTGCTATGGCGGCGAGCTCCTACAATGAGCAGTTCTTC	CSAMAASSYNEQFF
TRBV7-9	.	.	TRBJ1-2	TGTGCCAGCAGCACAGAACCCGAAGGGGGCTACACCTTC	CASSTEPEGGYTF